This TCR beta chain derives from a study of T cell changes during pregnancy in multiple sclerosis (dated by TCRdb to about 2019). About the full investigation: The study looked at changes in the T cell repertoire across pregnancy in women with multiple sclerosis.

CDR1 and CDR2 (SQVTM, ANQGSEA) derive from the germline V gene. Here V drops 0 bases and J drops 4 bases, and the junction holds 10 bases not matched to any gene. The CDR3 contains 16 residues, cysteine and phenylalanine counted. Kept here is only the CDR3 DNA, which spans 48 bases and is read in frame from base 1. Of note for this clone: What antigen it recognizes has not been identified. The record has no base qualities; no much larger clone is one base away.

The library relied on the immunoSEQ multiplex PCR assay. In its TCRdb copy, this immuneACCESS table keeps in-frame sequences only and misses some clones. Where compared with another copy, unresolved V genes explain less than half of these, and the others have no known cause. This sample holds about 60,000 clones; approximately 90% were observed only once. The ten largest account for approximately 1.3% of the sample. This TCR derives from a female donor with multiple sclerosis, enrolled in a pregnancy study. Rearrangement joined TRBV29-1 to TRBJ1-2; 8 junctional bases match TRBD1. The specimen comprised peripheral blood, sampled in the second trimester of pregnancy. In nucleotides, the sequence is TGCAGCGTTGAAGATTTCGGGCAGGGGGCCCCCTATGGCTACACCTTC. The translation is CSVEDFGQGAPYGYTF.